This T cell receptor (beta chain) was identified in a study of blood T cell repertoires in COVID-19. Per the original data handling: Amplification of reference gene primers provided the estimated nucleated cell counts. Sequencing was performed with immunoSEQ multiplex PCR; in TCRdb, only in-frame clones are kept and a portion is missing. That table gives V, J and clone size, and the DNA gave D and trimming. The sample records about 160,000 clones, around 81% being singletons. This clone was counted only a few times. Sequencing input: PBMCs or T cells enriched from blood (not recorded which). This clonotype originated in a man aged 40-49 years who had recovered from COVID-19.

As DNA, the CDR3 is TGTGCCAGTAGTACCGACCGGGCTGAAGCTTTCTTT. Its translation is CASSTDRAEAFF. V is TRBV19 and J is TRBJ1-1; no definite D call. CDR3 length equals 12 residues. Trimming removed 4 bases at V and 6 bases at J, with 9 bases between. Per the germline V gene, CDR1 is LNHDA and CDR2 is SQIVND (reference sequence). The whole variable domain, remainder taken from reference TRBV19 and TRBJ1-1, is DGGITQSPKYLFRKEGQNVTLSCEQNLNHDAMYWYRQDPGQGLRLIYYSQIVNDFQKGDIAEGYSVSREKKESFPLTVTSAQKNPTAFYLCASSTDRAEAFFGQGTRLTVV.